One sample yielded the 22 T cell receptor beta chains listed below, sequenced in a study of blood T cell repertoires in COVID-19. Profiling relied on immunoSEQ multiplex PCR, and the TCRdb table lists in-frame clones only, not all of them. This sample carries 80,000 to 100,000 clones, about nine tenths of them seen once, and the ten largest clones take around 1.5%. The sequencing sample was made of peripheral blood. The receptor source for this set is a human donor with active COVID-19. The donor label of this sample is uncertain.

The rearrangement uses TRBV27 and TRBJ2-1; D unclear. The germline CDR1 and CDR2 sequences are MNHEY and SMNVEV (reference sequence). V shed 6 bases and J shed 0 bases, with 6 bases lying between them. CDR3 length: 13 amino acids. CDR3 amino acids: CASRLSSYNEQFF. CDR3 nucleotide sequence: TGTGCCAGCAGGCTCAGCTCCTACAATGAGCAGTTCTTC.

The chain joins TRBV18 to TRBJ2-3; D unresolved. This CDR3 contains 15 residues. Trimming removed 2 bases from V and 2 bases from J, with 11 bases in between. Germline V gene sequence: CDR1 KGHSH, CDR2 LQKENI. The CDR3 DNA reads TGTGCCAGCTCACCATCGCAGGCAACCACAGATACGCAGTATTTT. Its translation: CASSPSQATTDTQYF.

CDR3: CASSQVRGSANTEAFF. CDR3 DNA sequence: TGTGCCAGCAGTCAAGTTCGGGGGAGTGCGAACACTGAAGCTTTCTTT. The rearrangement links TRBV6-2 or TRBV6-3 to TRBJ1-1, with a possible D match to TRBD1 (5 bases). In germline, CDR1 is MNHEY, CDR2 SVGEGT. V lost 5 bases and J lost 1, with 17 bases in between. There are 16 residues in the CDR3.

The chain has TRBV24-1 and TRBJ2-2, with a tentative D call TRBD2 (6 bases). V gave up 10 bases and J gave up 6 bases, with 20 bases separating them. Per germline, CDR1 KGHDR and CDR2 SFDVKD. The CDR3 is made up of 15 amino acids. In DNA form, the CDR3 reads TGTGCCACAGGTGGGGAGGTCGCTCGCGCCGGGGAGCTGTTTTTT. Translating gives CATGGEVARAGELFF.

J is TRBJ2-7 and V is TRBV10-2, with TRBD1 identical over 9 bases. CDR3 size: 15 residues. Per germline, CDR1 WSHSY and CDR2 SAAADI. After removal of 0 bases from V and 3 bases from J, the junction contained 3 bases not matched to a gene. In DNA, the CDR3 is TGCGCCAGCAGTGAGTCTGGACAGGGGTTCTACGAGCAGTACTTC. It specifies CASSESGQGFYEQYF.

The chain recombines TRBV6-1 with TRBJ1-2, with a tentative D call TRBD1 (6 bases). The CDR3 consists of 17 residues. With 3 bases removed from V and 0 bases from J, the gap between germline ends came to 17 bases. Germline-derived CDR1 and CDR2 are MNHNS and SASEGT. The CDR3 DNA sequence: TGTGCCAGCAGTGAGGGACATACTCCCGGCTCTAACTATGGCTACACCTTC. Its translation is CASSEGHTPGSNYGYTF.

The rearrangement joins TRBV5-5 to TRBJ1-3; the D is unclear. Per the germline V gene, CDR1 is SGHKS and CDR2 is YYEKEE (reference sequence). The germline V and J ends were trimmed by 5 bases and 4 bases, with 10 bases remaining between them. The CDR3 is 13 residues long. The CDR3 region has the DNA TGTGCCAGCAGAGGACCGGGGGGAAACACCATATATTTT. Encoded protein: CASRGPGGNTIYF.

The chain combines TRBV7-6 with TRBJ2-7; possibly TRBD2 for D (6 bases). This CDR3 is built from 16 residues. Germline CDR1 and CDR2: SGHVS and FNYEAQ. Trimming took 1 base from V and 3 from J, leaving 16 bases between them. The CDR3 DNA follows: TGTGCCAGCAGCTTAGATAGTGGCGGGGAGGACTACGAGCAGTACTTC. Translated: CASSLDSGGEDYEQYF.

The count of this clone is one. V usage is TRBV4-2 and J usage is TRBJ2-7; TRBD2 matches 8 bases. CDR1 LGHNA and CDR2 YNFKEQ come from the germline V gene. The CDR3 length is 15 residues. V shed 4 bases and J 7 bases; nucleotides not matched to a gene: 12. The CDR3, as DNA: TGTGCCAGCAGCCCCCGCCGGGGGGGGTCGGGGGAGCAGTACTTC. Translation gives CASSPRRGGSGEQYF.

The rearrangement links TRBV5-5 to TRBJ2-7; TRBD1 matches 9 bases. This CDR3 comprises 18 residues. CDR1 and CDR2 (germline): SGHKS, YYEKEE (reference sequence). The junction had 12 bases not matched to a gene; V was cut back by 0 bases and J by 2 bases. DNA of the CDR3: TGTGCCAGCAGCTTGGGTGGGACAGGGAATCTTCCGGCCTACGAGCAGTACTTC. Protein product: CASSLGGTGNLPAYEQYF.

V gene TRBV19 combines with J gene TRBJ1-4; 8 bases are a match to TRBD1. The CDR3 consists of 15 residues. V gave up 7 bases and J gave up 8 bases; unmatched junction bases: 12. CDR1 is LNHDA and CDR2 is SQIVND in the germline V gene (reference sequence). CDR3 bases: TGTGCCAGTACTAAGGCCGGACAGGGACGAGAAAAACTGTTTTTT. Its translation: CASTKAGQGREKLFF.

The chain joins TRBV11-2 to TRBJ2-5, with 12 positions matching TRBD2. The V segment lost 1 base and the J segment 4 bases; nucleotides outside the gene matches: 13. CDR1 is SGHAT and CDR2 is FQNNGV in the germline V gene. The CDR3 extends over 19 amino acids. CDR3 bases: TGTGCCAGCAGCTTAGTACGTCTAGCGGGGGGGCTGGGTGGAGAGACCCAGTACTTC. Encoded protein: CASSLVRLAGGLGGETQYF.

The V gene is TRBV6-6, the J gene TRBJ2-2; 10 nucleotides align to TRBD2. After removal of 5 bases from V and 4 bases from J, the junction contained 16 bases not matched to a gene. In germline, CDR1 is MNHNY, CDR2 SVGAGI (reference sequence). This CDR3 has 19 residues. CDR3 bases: TGTGCCAGCAGTCGCAGACTGGCCAGCGGGGGGGCGGGCACCGGGGAGCTGTTTTTT. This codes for CASSRRLASGGAGTGELFF.

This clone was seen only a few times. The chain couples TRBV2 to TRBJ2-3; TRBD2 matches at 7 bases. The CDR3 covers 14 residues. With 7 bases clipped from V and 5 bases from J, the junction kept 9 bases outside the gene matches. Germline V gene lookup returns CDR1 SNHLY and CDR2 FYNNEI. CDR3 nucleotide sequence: TGTGCCAGCACTCTAAGACTAGCCCAAGATACGCAGTATTTT. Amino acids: CASTLRLAQDTQYF.

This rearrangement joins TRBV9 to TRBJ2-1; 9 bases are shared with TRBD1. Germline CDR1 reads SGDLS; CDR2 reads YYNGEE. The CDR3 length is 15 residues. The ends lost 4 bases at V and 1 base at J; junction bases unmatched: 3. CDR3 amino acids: CASSPGTGSYNEQFF. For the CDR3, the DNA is TGTGCCAGCAGCCCCGGGACAGGGTCCTACAATGAGCAGTTCTTC.

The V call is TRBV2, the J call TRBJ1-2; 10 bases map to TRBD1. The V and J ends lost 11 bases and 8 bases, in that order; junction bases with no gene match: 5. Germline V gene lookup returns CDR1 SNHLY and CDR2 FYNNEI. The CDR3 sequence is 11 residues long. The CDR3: CAWDRGLGYTF. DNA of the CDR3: TGTGCCTGGGACAGGGGTTTGGGCTACACCTTC.

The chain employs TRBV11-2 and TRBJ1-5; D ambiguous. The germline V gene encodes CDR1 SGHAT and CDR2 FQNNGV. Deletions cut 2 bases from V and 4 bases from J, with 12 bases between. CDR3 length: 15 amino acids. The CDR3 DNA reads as TGTGCCAGCAGCTTAATGGGAGGGCAGAATCAGCCCCAGCATTTT. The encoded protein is CASSLMGGQNQPQHF.

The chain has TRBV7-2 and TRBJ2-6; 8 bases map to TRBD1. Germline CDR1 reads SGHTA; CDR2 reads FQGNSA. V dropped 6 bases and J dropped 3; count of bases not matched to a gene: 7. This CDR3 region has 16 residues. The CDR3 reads CASSQNRGYGANVLTF. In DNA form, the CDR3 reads TGTGCCAGCAGTCAGAACAGGGGGTATGGGGCCAACGTCCTGACTTTC.

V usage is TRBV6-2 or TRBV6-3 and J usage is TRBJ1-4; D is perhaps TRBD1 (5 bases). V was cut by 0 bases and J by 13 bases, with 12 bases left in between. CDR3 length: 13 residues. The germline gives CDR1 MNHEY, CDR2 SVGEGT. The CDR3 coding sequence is TGTGCCAGCAGTTACTCACGACAGACAGTACTGTTTTTT. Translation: CASSYSRQTVLFF.

CDR3 sequence: CASSPEVGVNSPLHF. CDR3 DNA: TGTGCCAGCAGCCCCGAGGTAGGGGTGAATTCACCCCTCCACTTT. This chain connects TRBV9 to TRBJ1-6; a weak D match, TRBD1 (5 bases). Germline loops: CDR1 SGDLS, CDR2 YYNGEE. The ends were cut back, 4 bases at V and 7 bases at J, with 15 bases in the middle. CDR3 length: 15 residues. The full variable domain, its missing parts supplied by reference TRBV9 and TRBJ1-6, is DSGVTQTPKHLITATGQRVTLRCSPRSGDLSVYWYQQSLDQGLQFLIQYYNGEERAKGNILERFSAQQFPDLHSELNLSSLELGDSALYFCASSPEVGVNSPLHFGNGTRLTVT.

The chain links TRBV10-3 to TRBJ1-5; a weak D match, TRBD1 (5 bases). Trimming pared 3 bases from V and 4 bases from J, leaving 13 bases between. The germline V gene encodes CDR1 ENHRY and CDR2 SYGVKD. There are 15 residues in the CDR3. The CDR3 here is CAISDAGPINQPQHF. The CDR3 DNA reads TGTGCCATCAGTGATGCGGGGCCGATAAATCAGCCCCAGCATTTT.

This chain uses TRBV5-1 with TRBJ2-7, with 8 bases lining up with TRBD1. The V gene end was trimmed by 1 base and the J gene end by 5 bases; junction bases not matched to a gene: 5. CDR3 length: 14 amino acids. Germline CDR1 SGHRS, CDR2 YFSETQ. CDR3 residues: CASSLIQGAHEQYF. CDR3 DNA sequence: TGCGCCAGCAGCTTGATCCAGGGGGCCCACGAGCAGTACTTC. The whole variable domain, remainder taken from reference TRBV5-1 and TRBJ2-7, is KAGVTQTPRYLIKTRGQQVTLSCSPISGHRSVSWYQQTPGQGLQFLFEYFSETQRNKGNFPGRFSGRQFSNSRSEMNVSTLELGDSALYLCASSLIQGAHEQYFGPGTRLTVT.